The source of this TCR beta chain is a study of cytomegalovirus exposure and HLA in healthy donors. With regard to this clone: What it recognizes is unknown.

Study-wide results and caveats: Cytomegalovirus association was assigned to 150 to 200 TCR beta chains. Presence/absence analyses assumed roughly uniform sequencing depth across donors, which may not hold. Highly shared sequence variants in one cluster were likely a sequencing artifact.

The PCR contained 60 Vbeta and 13 Jbeta primers. Assay: immunoSEQ multiplex PCR; the TCRdb copy retains only in-frame clones and omits some. The repertoire includes under 75,000 clones, 60% to 70% of them detected once, and over 15% sits in the top ten. The sequencing input was PBMCs. The sequence derives from a man in his forties in good health and CMV-seropositive.

The CDR3 here is CASSPVQRVSYNEQFF. The CDR3 nucleotides are TGTGCCAGCAGCCCAGTCCAGCGGGTCTCCTACAATGAGCAGTTCTTC. The chain has TRBV5-8 and TRBJ2-1, with D maybe TRBD2 (6 bases). This CDR3 spans 16 amino acids. Per the germline V gene, CDR1 is SGHTS and CDR2 is YDEGEE. V lost 4 bases and J lost 0, with 14 bases in between.